The 12 T cell receptor beta chains reported below all come from one sample, sequenced in a study of T-cell memory formation after mild COVID-19. TCRdb used MiXCR to reprocess the 5' RACE reads, holding one entry per CDR3 protein. The data show 190,000 or so distinct CDR3 sequences, with about a fifth seen just once and 20% to 25% held by the top ten. Sequenced sample: PBMCs or a T cell subset sorted from them (not recorded which). The receptors come from an adult woman who had mild COVID-19 (a few samples of this study predate the infection). Cell type and time point are not known.

The gene calls are TRBV6-5 and TRBJ1-1; perhaps TRBD1 as D (5 bases). CDR3 length: 15 amino acids. V lost 0 bases and J lost 4, with 12 bases in between. CDR1 MNHEY and CDR2 SVGAGI come from the germline V gene. CDR3 residues: CASSYSSGAFTEAFF. CDR3 bases: TGTGCCAGCAGTTACTCGAGCGGGGCTTTCACTGAAGCTTTCTTT.

V usage is TRBV7-9 and J usage is TRBJ1-1; D is possibly TRBD1 (6 bases). CDR3 length: 16 amino acids. CDR1 and CDR2 (germline): SEHNR, FQNEAQ (reference sequence). The V and J ends lost 4 bases and 0 bases respectively, with 15 bases between them. CDR3 in amino acids: CASSSPTGIMNTEAFF. The CDR3 region has the DNA TGTGCCAGCAGCTCACCGACAGGAATCATGAACACTGAAGCTTTCTTT.

This chain joins TRBV5-1 and TRBJ2-3; D remains ambiguous. Germline lookup yields CDR1 SGHRS and CDR2 YFSETQ. Trimming shortened V by 5 bases and J by 6 bases, and 13 bases separated the two germline ends. CDR3 length: 13 amino acids. The DNA of the CDR3 is TGCGCCAGCAGTTCAGAGACTCCCGATACGCAGTATTTT. Translating gives CASSSETPDTQYF.

The V call is TRBV6-2 or TRBV6-3, the J call TRBJ2-7; 9 bases agree with TRBD1. CDR1 is MNHEY and CDR2 is SVGEGT in the germline V gene. V was clipped by 4 bases and J by 1 base; unmatched bases: 11. CDR3 length equals 17 residues. CDR3 amino acids: CASSFSGQGKRSYEQYF. The CDR3 bases are TGTGCCAGCAGTTTCTCAGGACAGGGGAAACGGTCCTACGAGCAGTACTTC.

This clonotype was seen repeatedly, ten times or more. The chain carries TRBV6-2 or TRBV6-3 and TRBJ2-1, with 9 bases lining up with TRBD2. The V gene's germline CDR1 is MNHEY and CDR2 SVGEGT. Losses at the gene ends were 7 bases for V and 4 bases for J; bases not matched to a gene: 17. The CDR3 runs to 18 residues. The CDR3 nucleotides are TGTGCCAGCAATTGGCGAGCGGGAGGAGAGGAGGGATACAATGAGCAGTTCTTC. Translating it yields CASNWRAGGEEGYNEQFF.

This clonotype occurred a few times. The gene calls are TRBV15 and TRBJ1-4; no firm D call. This CDR3 has 15 amino acids. V was cut by 3 bases and J by 8 bases, with 16 bases left in between. Germline CDR1 LNHNV, CDR2 YYDKDF (reference sequence). The CDR3 loop is CATSSLAGITEKLFF. CDR3 coding DNA: TGTGCCACCAGCAGCCTGGCGGGGATTACCGAAAAACTGTTTTTT. The full variable domain, rest sourced from reference TRBV15 and TRBJ1-4, is DAMVIQNPRYQVTQFGKPVTLSCSQTLNHNVMYWYQQKSSQAPKLLFHYYDKDFNNEADTPDNFQSRRPNTSFCFLDIRSPGLGDTAMYLCATSSLAGITEKLFFGSGTQLSVL.

The CDR3 region is CASLGRRGDNEQFF. The CDR3 bases are TGTGCCAGCCTTGGGAGGCGCGGAGACAATGAGCAGTTCTTC. The rearrangement joins TRBV6-5 to TRBJ2-1; possibly TRBD2 for D (6 bases). The CDR3 extends over 14 amino acids. The germline V gene encodes CDR1 MNHEY and CDR2 SVGAGI. V gave up 8 bases and J gave up 5 bases, with 16 bases separating them.

The rearrangement uses TRBV4-1 and TRBJ1-1; D might be TRBD1 (5 bases). The CDR3 totals 15 residues. Germline V gives CDR1 MGHRA, CDR2 YSYEKL. V gave up 2 bases and J gave up 4 bases, with 14 bases separating them. In nucleotides, the CDR3 is TGCGCCAGCAGCCAATTGGACTTTGGGGCCACTGAAGCTTTCTTT. Protein sequence: CASSQLDFGATEAFF.

The V and J genes are TRBV5-5 and TRBJ2-1; the D is unclear. From germline, CDR1 is SGHKS and CDR2 YYEKEE (reference sequence). The CDR3 loop spans 15 amino acids. V was pared by 2 bases and J by 6 bases, with 15 bases between. CDR3 protein: CASSFPPAGGNEQFF. CDR3 nucleotide sequence: TGTGCCAGCAGCTTCCCCCCAGCAGGTGGCAATGAGCAGTTCTTC.

The V call is TRBV7-9, the J call TRBJ2-1; 11 positions match TRBD2. This CDR3 is 14 amino acids long. J was trimmed by 7 bases and V by 6 bases; bases with no gene match: 5. The V gene's germline CDR1 is SEHNR and CDR2 FQNEAQ (reference sequence). CDR3 sequence: CASRLAGEPNEQFF. CDR3 bases: TGTGCCAGCAGACTAGCGGGAGAGCCAAATGAGCAGTTCTTC.

V usage is TRBV9 and J usage is TRBJ2-1, with TRBD2 matching over 11 bases. Per the germline V gene, CDR1 is SGDLS and CDR2 is YYNGEE. V lost 4 bases and J lost 2; bases outside the gene matches: 8. The CDR3 contains 17 residues. Here the CDR3 DNA reads TGTGCCAGCAGCACCCGACTAGCGGGATCTCCCTACAATGAGCAGTTCTTC. Protein sequence: CASSTRLAGSPYNEQFF. Filled out from reference TRBV9 and TRBJ2-1, the complete variable domain reads DSGVTQTPKHLITATGQRVTLRCSPRSGDLSVYWYQQSLDQGLQFLIQYYNGEERAKGNILERFSAQQFPDLHSELNLSSLELGDSALYFCASSTRLAGSPYNEQFFGPGTRLTVL.

The V and J genes are TRBV29-1 and TRBJ1-2; no clear D. Germline CDR1 is SQVTM and CDR2 is ANQGSEA. The V end was cut by 3 bases, the J end by 4 bases, with 15 bases between. This CDR3 is built from 14 residues. The CDR3, as DNA: TGCAGCGTTGAGTTGAGGGCCTTGGCCTATGGCTACACCTTC. It encodes CSVELRALAYGYTF. Full variable domain (remainder filled in from reference TRBV29-1 and TRBJ1-2): SAVISQKPSRDICQRGTSLTIQCQVDSQVTMMFWYRQQPGQSLTLIATANQGSEATYESGFVIDKFPISRPNLTFSTLTVSNMSPEDSSIYLCSVELRALAYGYTFGSGTRLTVV.